This record looks at one T cell receptor (beta chain) sequence and its context. Its antigen is unidentified. The sample belongs to a study of early T cells in non-severe SARS-CoV-2 infection. Study-wide background: Sequenced bulk RNA came from whole blood that was unsorted, and chains were unpaired.

Study outcomes and limitations: A preference for anti-spike CD8 responses marked VDJdb matching, which missed private and CD4 specificities.

Germline V gene sequence: CDR1 SGHRS, CDR2 YFSETQ. CDR3 length: 14 residues. The V gene lost 5 bases and the J gene lost 4 bases, with 15 bases spanning the gap. In the library, individual cDNA molecules carried attached unique molecular identifiers. TCRdb reprocessed the 5' RACE reads via MiXCR and lists one record per CDR3 protein. The data show about 77,000 distinct CDR3 sequences, less than 15% seen once. The TCR originated in an adult who was a healthcare worker with PCR-confirmed SARS-CoV-2 infection or an uninfected control (not recorded which). The donor label of this sample is uncertain. This sequence joins TRBV5-1 and TRBJ1-1, with D possibly TRBD1 on 6 matching bases. The sequenced sample was whole blood, obtained at baseline. As DNA, the CDR3 is TGCGCCAGCAGTGTCCGGGGGCCTTCCACTGAAGCTTTCTTT. It codes for CASSVRGPSTEAFF.